This T cell receptor (beta chain) came from a study of post-analysis software for immune sequencing data. This clonotype was seen more than once but under ten times. The antigen is not known. Trimming left V 6 bases short and J 8 bases short, with 8 bases between. This CDR3 is 11 amino acids long. CDR1 and CDR2 (germline): MNHEY, SVGEGT. TCR beta cDNA libraries had unique molecular identifiers. Each CDR3 protein gets one entry after TCRdb re-called the PCR reads with MiXCR. The profile covers hundreds of thousands of distinct CDR3 sequences, with about 27% appearing a single time and approximately 0.55% taken by the ten largest. Study observations and caveats: Controls had lower frequencies than patients of five TRBV segments, which included TRBV5-6, TRBV5-1 and TRBV20-1. Patients with multiple sclerosis recorded significantly lower normalized Chao1 diversity than controls, the study found.

The chain joins TRBV6-2 or TRBV6-3 to TRBJ2-1; no reliable D call. What was sequenced was blood. The receptor's source is a girl aged 10 to 17 with multiple sclerosis. The CDR3 is CASRSGDEQFF. CDR3 in DNA: TGTGCCAGCAGGTCGGGTGATGAGCAGTTCTTC.